This T cell receptor (beta chain) derives from a study of blood T cell repertoires in COVID-19. Overall study: Acute and convalescent COVID-19 specimens originated in the United States, Italy and Spain. The cDNA or gDNA used as material had been derived from T cells, B-cell-depleted T cells, or PBMCs.

V lost 3 bases to trimming and J lost 0 bases, with 17 bases between them. CDR1 and CDR2 (germline): MNHNS, SASEGT. CDR3 length equals 18 residues. Authors' processing steps: Amplification with reference gene primers provided the estimates of nucleated cell counts. Assay used: immunoSEQ multiplex PCR; TCRdb lists only in-frame clones, some missing. V and J calls and clone size are copied from that table; D and trimming were computed from the DNA. The table lists about 210,000 clones, roughly nine tenths of them singletons. The sequencing input was peripheral blood. The chain combines TRBV6-1 with TRBJ1-4, with D tentatively TRBD1 (6 bases). This clonotype originated in a man younger than 40 with acute or convalescent COVID-19. CDR3 DNA sequence: TGTGCCAGCAGTGATAGAATTCCGGGACATTCAACTAATGAAAAACTGTTTTTT. This encodes CASSDRIPGHSTNEKLFF.